A selection of T cell receptor beta chains follows, all from one sample in a study of HIV-infected patients and healthy controls. TCRdb reprocessed the 5' RACE reads with MiXCR, giving one entry per CDR3 protein. The data hold about 3,800 distinct CDR3 sequences, with less than 8.5% observed a single time. Sequencing was performed on blood, taken during antiretroviral therapy. The receptors derive from an adult with HIV infection. Each CDR3 is given with its conserved first and last residue. The D gene is left open where the match is weak. Rows may omit the clone size; those that give it use once, few, many or a size class.

J: TRBJ2-7; size: -; V: TRBV12-3/TRBV12-4; D: TRBD2; CDR3: CASSTGGGNSYEQYF; DNA: TGTGCCAGCAGTACCGGGGGGGGAAATTCCTACGAGCAGTACTTC
J: TRBJ2-2; size: -; V: TRBV24-1; D: -; CDR3: CATSDWTIGGLPNTGELFF; DNA: TGTGCCACCAGTGATTGGACTATCGGGGGCCTTCCGAACACCGGGGAGCTGTTTTTT
J: TRBJ1-2; size: large; V: TRBV4-2; D: -; CDR3: CASSQDPGPYGYTF; DNA: TGTGCCAGCAGCCAAGATCCCGGACCATATGGCTACACCTTC
J: TRBJ1-6; size: medium-sized; V: TRBV7-2; D: -; CDR3: CASSLALSRMDSPLHF; DNA: TGTGCCAGCAGCTTAGCGCTAAGCAGGATGGATTCACCCCTCCACTTT
J: TRBJ1-6; size: medium-sized; V: TRBV6-1; D: -; CDR3: CASVRAPGSPLHF; DNA: TGTGCCAGCGTCAGGGCGCCGGGGTCACCCCTCCACTTT
J: TRBJ2-2; size: few; V: TRBV3-1; D: TRBD2; CDR3: CASSQTTVQAGKNTGELFF; DNA: TGTGCCAGCAGCCAAACGACTGTACAAGCGGGGAAGAACACCGGGGAGCTGTTTTTT
J: TRBJ1-1; size: medium-sized; V: TRBV20-1; D: -; CDR3: CSARGGLMNTEAFF; DNA: TGCAGTGCTAGAGGAGGGCTGATGAACACTGAAGCTTTCTTT
J: TRBJ2-5; size: many; V: TRBV12-3/TRBV12-4; D: -; CDR3: CASSFQGQGQETQYF; DNA: TGTGCCAGCAGTTTTCAAGGGCAGGGGCAAGAGACCCAGTACTTC
J: TRBJ2-2; size: medium-sized; V: TRBV21-1; D: -; CDR3: CASSLPGTEDTGELFF; DNA: TGTGCCAGCAGCCTACCCGGGACAGAAGACACCGGGGAGCTGTTTTTT
J: TRBJ2-1; size: many; V: TRBV28; D: -; CDR3: CASSSRLVLDEQFF; DNA: TGTGCCAGCAGTTCACGACTAGTTTTGGATGAGCAGTTCTTC
J: TRBJ1-2; size: many; V: TRBV20-1; D: -; CDR3: CSARDLTRAGGYTF; DNA: TGCAGTGCTAGAGATCTTACCCGTGCGGGCGGCTACACCTTC
J: TRBJ1-1; size: few; V: TRBV5-1; D: TRBD1; CDR3: CASSHTGQANTEAFF; DNA: TGCGCCAGCAGCCACACAGGACAGGCGAACACTGAAGCTTTCTTT
J: TRBJ2-6; size: -; V: TRBV4-2; D: -; CDR3: CASSQDPGFSGANVLTF; DNA: TGTGCCAGCAGCCAAGATCCAGGCTTCTCTGGGGCCAACGTCCTGACTTTC
J: TRBJ1-5; size: many; V: TRBV27; D: -; CDR3: CASSFGRGGQPQHF; DNA: TGTGCCAGCAGTTTCGGCAGGGGTGGTCAGCCCCAGCATTTT
J: TRBJ1-1; size: -; V: TRBV14; D: -; CDR3: CASSQGVGRANTEAFF; DNA: TGTGCCAGCAGCCAAGGGGTCGGCAGGGCGAACACTGAAGCTTTCTTT
J: TRBJ2-5; size: -; V: TRBV9; D: TRBD2; CDR3: CASSGAGARQETQYF; DNA: TGTGCCAGCAGCGGAGCGGGGGCGCGCCAAGAGACCCAGTACTTC
J: TRBJ1-6; size: medium-sized; V: TRBV6-6; D: TRBD1; CDR3: CASTRGLNSPLHF; DNA: TGTGCCAGCACCAGGGGGCTCAATTCACCCCTCCACTTT
J: TRBJ1-2; size: medium-sized; V: TRBV5-6; D: TRBD1; CDR3: CASSESQGAYGGYTF; DNA: TGTGCCAGCAGCGAAAGCCAGGGGGCGTATGGTGGCTACACCTTC
J: TRBJ1-5; size: many; V: TRBV6-2/TRBV6-3; D: -; CDR3: CASSYFFARLTNQPQHF; DNA: TGTGCCAGCAGTTATTTTTTCGCGAGACTTACTAATCAGCCCCAGCATTTT
J: TRBJ2-3; size: medium-sized; V: TRBV10-3; D: -; CDR3: CAISEWRGQEGDTQYF; DNA: TGTGCCATCAGTGAGTGGAGGGGGCAAGAAGGAGATACGCAGTATTTT
J: TRBJ2-3; size: medium-sized; V: TRBV28; D: TRBD2; CDR3: CASSSSGGAPPDTQYF; DNA: TGTGCCAGCAGCAGTAGCGGGGGGGCCCCCCCAGATACGCAGTATTTT
J: TRBJ2-2; size: medium-sized; V: TRBV2; D: -; CDR3: CASSVYVGELFF; DNA: TGTGCCAGCAGCGTTTATGTCGGGGAGCTGTTTTTT
J: TRBJ2-7; size: many; V: TRBV7-8; D: -; CDR3: CASSFGRTSSYEQYF; DNA: TGTGCCAGCAGCTTCGGCAGAACCAGCTCCTACGAGCAGTACTTC
J: TRBJ2-3; size: few; V: TRBV10-2; D: TRBD1; CDR3: CASIPNSGQGSSDTQYF; DNA: TGCGCCAGCATTCCGAATTCTGGACAGGGGTCATCAGATACGCAGTATTTT
J: TRBJ1-1; size: medium-sized; V: TRBV9; D: -; CDR3: CASSPTPGDEAFF; DNA: TGTGCCAGCAGCCCAACCCCGGGGGATGAAGCTTTCTTT
J: TRBJ2-3; size: many; V: TRBV11-2; D: -; CDR3: CASSLGSGGTSTDTQYF; DNA: TGTGCCAGCAGCTTAGGGAGTGGGGGAACTAGCACAGATACGCAGTATTTT
J: TRBJ2-5; size: medium-sized; V: TRBV5-1; D: -; CDR3: CASSLSQETQYF; DNA: TGCGCCAGCAGCTTGTCTCAAGAGACCCAGTACTTC
J: TRBJ1-1; size: medium-sized; V: TRBV14; D: -; CDR3: CASSRGREAFF; DNA: TGTGCCAGCAGCCGGGGTCGTGAAGCTTTCTTT
J: TRBJ2-7; size: large; V: TRBV11-2; D: -; CDR3: CASSAFGGTDSYEQYF; DNA: TGTGCCAGCAGCGCCTTTGGGGGGACGGACTCCTACGAGCAGTACTTC
J: TRBJ2-5; size: many; V: TRBV29-1; D: -; CDR3: CSVEGAGEETQYF; DNA: TGCAGCGTTGAGGGGGCTGGTGAAGAGACCCAGTACTTC
J: TRBJ2-3; size: -; V: TRBV19; D: -; CDR3: CASSIALPDTQYF; DNA: TGTGCCAGTAGTATAGCTTTGCCAGATACGCAGTATTTT
J: TRBJ1-2; size: many; V: TRBV6-5; D: -; CDR3: CASSYHGGGDGYTF; DNA: TGTGCCAGCAGTTACCATGGGGGAGGTGATGGCTACACCTTC
J: TRBJ1-2; size: many; V: TRBV6-1; D: TRBD1; CDR3: CASSPDRDDGYTF; DNA: TGTGCCAGCAGTCCTGACAGGGATGATGGCTACACCTTC
J: TRBJ1-2; size: many; V: TRBV28; D: -; CDR3: CASSFETNYGYTF; DNA: TGTGCCAGCAGTTTCGAGACTAACTATGGCTACACCTTC
J: TRBJ1-6; size: many; V: TRBV25-1; D: -; CDR3: CATSRWGRGNSPLHF; DNA: TGTGCCACCTCGAGGTGGGGCAGGGGTAACTCACCCCTCCACTTT
J: TRBJ1-4; size: medium-sized; V: TRBV9; D: TRBD1; CDR3: CASSAKTGGGAYATNEKLFF; DNA: TGTGCCAGCAGCGCTAAGACAGGGGGGGGCGCGTATGCAACTAATGAAAAACTGTTTTTT
J: TRBJ1-1; size: medium-sized; V: TRBV9; D: -; CDR3: CASSVGDNTEAFF; DNA: TGTGCCAGCAGCGTAGGGGATAACACTGAAGCTTTCTTT
J: TRBJ1-2; size: medium-sized; V: TRBV29-1; D: -; CDR3: CSLRDTYGYTF; DNA: TGCAGCCTCCGCGACACCTATGGCTACACCTTC
J: TRBJ1-1; size: -; V: TRBV30; D: -; CDR3: CAWSPSGTEAFF; DNA: TGTGCCTGGAGTCCCTCGGGCACTGAAGCTTTCTTT
J: TRBJ1-5; size: -; V: TRBV6-5; D: -; CDR3: CDSSSLQRGQPQHF; DNA: TGTGACAGCAGCTCTCTCCAGCGTGGCCAGCCCCAGCATTTT
J: TRBJ2-7; size: many; V: TRBV6-2/TRBV6-3; D: -; CDR3: CASSYRAQVNYEQYF; DNA: TGTGCCAGCAGTTACAGGGCCCAAGTGAACTACGAGCAGTACTTC
J: TRBJ2-4; size: medium-sized; V: TRBV19; D: -; CDR3: CASSRDGTLDIQYF; DNA: TGTGCCAGTAGTAGGGACGGGACCTTGGACATTCAGTACTTC
J: TRBJ2-3; size: many; V: TRBV3-1; D: -; CDR3: CASSQEGLALYF; DNA: TGTGCCAGCAGCCAAGAGGGGCTCGCTCTGTATTTT
J: TRBJ1-2; size: -; V: TRBV7-9; D: TRBD1; CDR3: CASSFSPGDRVYGYTF; DNA: TGTGCCAGCAGCTTCTCACCCGGTGACAGGGTCTATGGCTACACCTTC
J: TRBJ2-5; size: medium-sized; V: TRBV29-1; D: TRBD2; CDR3: CSVERGGGETQYF; DNA: TGCAGCGTTGAGCGGGGGGGCGGAGAGACCCAGTACTTC
J: TRBJ1-4; size: few; V: TRBV7-9; D: TRBD1; CDR3: CASSTKGAPNEKLFF; DNA: TGTGCCAGCAGCACCAAGGGGGCACCTAATGAAAAACTGTTTTTT
J: TRBJ2-7; size: medium-sized; V: TRBV20-1; D: TRBD2; CDR3: CSARSVTSGGSYEQYF; DNA: TGCAGTGCTAGAAGTGTCACTAGCGGGGGATCCTACGAGCAGTACTTC
J: TRBJ2-1; size: medium-sized; V: TRBV27; D: -; CDR3: CASRTIGPVYNEQFF; DNA: TGTGCCAGCAGGACCATAGGACCGGTCTACAATGAGCAGTTCTTC
J: TRBJ1-1; size: medium-sized; V: TRBV6-6; D: -; CDR3: CASVPAGYTEAFF; DNA: TGTGCCAGCGTCCCAGCGGGATACACTGAAGCTTTCTTT
J: TRBJ2-1; size: medium-sized; V: TRBV9; D: TRBD2; CDR3: CASSVVGGAVDNEQFF; DNA: TGTGCCAGCAGCGTAGTCGGGGGGGCCGTAGACAATGAGCAGTTCTTC
J: TRBJ2-1; size: -; V: TRBV4-1; D: TRBD1; CDR3: CASSQAAGTGGIYEQFF; DNA: TGCGCCAGCAGCCAAGCTGCCGGGACAGGGGGCATCTATGAGCAGTTCTTC
J: TRBJ1-5; size: medium-sized; V: TRBV7-9; D: -; CDR3: CASSFDSNQPQHF; DNA: TGTGCCAGCAGCTTCGACAGTAATCAGCCCCAGCATTTT
J: TRBJ1-1; size: -; V: TRBV5-8; D: TRBD1; CDR3: CASSPWTGGLSEAFF; DNA: TGTGCCAGCAGCCCCTGGACAGGGGGCTTATCTGAAGCTTTCTTT
J: TRBJ1-5; size: medium-sized; V: TRBV19; D: TRBD1; CDR3: CASTTRQGDQPQHF; DNA: TGTGCCAGTACCACAAGACAGGGGGATCAGCCCCAGCATTTT
J: TRBJ2-3; size: many; V: TRBV3-1; D: TRBD1; CDR3: CASTGTGHTDTQYF; DNA: TGTGCCAGCACCGGGACAGGGCACACAGATACGCAGTATTTT
J: TRBJ1-5; size: medium-sized; V: TRBV12-3/TRBV12-4; D: -; CDR3: CASSLIQGVQPQHF; DNA: TGTGCCAGCAGCCTCATTCAGGGCGTCCAGCCCCAGCATTTT
J: TRBJ1-2; size: many; V: TRBV9; D: TRBD1; CDR3: CASSVGTGQYGYTF; DNA: TGTGCCAGCAGCGTAGGGACAGGACAGTATGGCTACACCTTC
J: TRBJ2-2; size: many; V: TRBV12-3/TRBV12-4; D: -; CDR3: CASSPYAGNTGELFF; DNA: TGTGCCAGCAGTCCCTATGCGGGCAACACCGGGGAGCTGTTTTTT
J: TRBJ1-5; size: medium-sized; V: TRBV12-3/TRBV12-4; D: TRBD1; CDR3: CASTPEWTGSNQPQHF; DNA: TGTGCCAGCACCCCCGAATGGACAGGGAGCAATCAGCCCCAGCATTTT